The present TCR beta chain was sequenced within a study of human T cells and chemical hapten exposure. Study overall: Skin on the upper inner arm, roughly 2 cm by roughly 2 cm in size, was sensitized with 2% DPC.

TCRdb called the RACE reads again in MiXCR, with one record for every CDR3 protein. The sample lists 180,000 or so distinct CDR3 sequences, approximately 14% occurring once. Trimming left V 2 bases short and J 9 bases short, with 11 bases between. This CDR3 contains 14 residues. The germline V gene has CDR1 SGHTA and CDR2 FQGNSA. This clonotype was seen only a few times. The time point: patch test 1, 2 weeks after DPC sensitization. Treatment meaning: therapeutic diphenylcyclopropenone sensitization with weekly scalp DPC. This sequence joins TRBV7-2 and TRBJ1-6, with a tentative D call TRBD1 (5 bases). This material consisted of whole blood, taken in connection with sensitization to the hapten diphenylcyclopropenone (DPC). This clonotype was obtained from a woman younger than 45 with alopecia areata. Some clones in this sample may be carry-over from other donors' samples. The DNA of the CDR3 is TGTGCCAGCAGCTTACTACAGAGGGGTTCACCCCTCCACTTT. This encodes CASSLLQRGSPLHF.